Following are 2 T cell receptor beta chains from one sample sequenced in a study of T-cell memory formation after mild COVID-19. One entry per CDR3 protein, called by TCRdb with MiXCR from the 5' RACE reads. Of 500,000 to 650,000 distinct CDR3 sequences listed, 20% to 25% are singletons. The sample taken for sequencing was PBMCs or a T cell subset sorted from them (not recorded which). The receptors here all came from an adult woman who had mild COVID-19 (a few samples of this study predate the infection). Cell type and time point are not known.

V gene TRBV5-6 combines with J gene TRBJ1-6; 7 bases fit TRBD1. This CDR3 region has 15 residues. Looked up from germline, CDR1 is SGHDT and CDR2 is YYEEEE. J was trimmed by 6 bases and V by 4 bases; bases with no gene match: 7. The CDR3 reads CASSLNRDSNSPLHF. Here the CDR3 DNA reads TGTGCCAGCAGCCTGAACCGGGACAGTAATTCACCCCTCCACTTT.

In this sample, this clonotype turned up a few times. The chain combines TRBV5-5 with TRBJ2-6; 7 nucleotides agree with TRBD2. V gave up 4 bases and J gave up 3 bases; unmatched junction bases: 4. This CDR3 region has 15 residues. Germline CDR1 and CDR2: SGHKS and YYEKEE (reference sequence). The CDR3 protein is CASSGGGIGANVLTF. The CDR3 nucleotides read TGTGCCAGCAGCGGCGGGGGAATTGGGGCCAACGTCCTGACTTTC.